The 27 T cell receptor beta chains given below trace back to one sample, sequenced in a study of blood T cell repertoires in COVID-19. TCRdb's table, derived via immunoSEQ multiplex PCR, lists solely in-frame clones and lacks some. The sample contains about 290,000 clones, just under 85% of which appear only once. Sequencing was carried out using peripheral blood. The receptors stem from a woman between 50 and 59 years old with active or convalescent COVID-19.

The rearrangement uses TRBV28 and TRBJ1-2, with 7 bases matching TRBD1. The CDR3 totals 12 residues. J lost 2 bases, V lost 9 bases, and 3 bases had no gene match. Germline CDR1 MDHEN, CDR2 SYDVKM. The CDR3 loop reads CASKGANYGYTF. Here the CDR3 DNA reads TGTGCCAGTAAGGGGGCAAACTATGGCTACACCTTC.

The V call is TRBV7-9, the J call TRBJ2-7, with D possibly TRBD2 on 5 matching bases. The CDR3 consists of 14 residues. Trimming shortened V by 5 bases and J by 5 bases, and 16 bases separated the two germline ends. Germline V gene data show CDR1 as SEHNR and CDR2 as FQNEAQ (reference sequence). CDR3 bases: TGTGCCAGCAGCCCGACCGAAGGGCGGGACGAGCAGTACTTC. This gives the protein CASSPTEGRDEQYF. The full variable domain, in which reference TRBV7-9 and TRBJ2-7 provide the parts outside the CDR3, is DTGVSQNPRHKITKRGQNVTFRCDPISEHNRLYWYRQTLGQGPEFLTYFQNEAQLEKSRLLSDRFSAERPKGSFSTLEIQRTEQGDSAMYLCASSPTEGRDEQYFGPGTRLTVT.

The chain is built from TRBV4-1 and TRBJ1-1; TRBD1 is a possible D gene (6 bases). The CDR3 consists of 15 residues. Germline assignment: CDR1 MGHRA and CDR2 YSYEKL. V lost 4 bases, J lost 1 base, and 13 bases lay in between. CDR3 sequence (DNA): TGCGCCAGCAGCCGCCACAGGGAGTCGAACACTGAAGCTTTCTTT. Its translation: CASSRHRESNTEAFF.

The chain couples TRBV10-3 to TRBJ2-3; D call uncertain. CDR3 length: 15 residues. In germline, CDR1 is ENHRY, CDR2 SYGVKD. Trimming left V 2 bases short and J 1 base short, with 10 bases between. The CDR3 DNA reads as TGTGCCATCAGTGAGAATCCCGAGGGCACAGATACGCAGTATTTT. Residues: CAISENPEGTDTQYF.

The CDR3 loop is CASSPSWTGAWVTEAFF. CDR3 bases: TGTGCCAGCAGCCCAAGTTGGACAGGGGCGTGGGTCACTGAAGCTTTCTTT. J is TRBJ1-1 and V is TRBV11-2, with 9 bases aligning to TRBD1. There are 17 residues in the CDR3. V was pared by 5 bases and J by 4 bases, with 14 bases of the junction left unmatched. The germline gives CDR1 SGHAT, CDR2 FQNNGV. Complete variable domain (other parts from reference TRBV11-2 and TRBJ1-1): EAGVAQSPRYKIIEKRQSVAFWCNPISGHATLYWYQQILGQGPKLLIQFQNNGVVDDSQLPKDRFSAERLKGVDSTLKIQPAKLEDSAVYLCASSPSWTGAWVTEAFFGQGTRLTVV.

J is TRBJ2-3 and V is TRBV19; TRBD2 matches at 14 bases. The germline V gene has CDR1 LNHDA and CDR2 SQIVND (reference sequence). CDR3 length equals 15 residues. J lost 6 bases, V lost 3 bases, and 2 bases had no gene match. This CDR3 reads CASSMGLAGVDTQYF. CDR3 bases: TGTGCCAGTAGTATGGGACTAGCGGGAGTGGATACGCAGTATTTT.

In regard to this clone: The same CDR3 can be traced to other DNA sequences in this sample. The gene calls are TRBV24-1 and TRBJ2-2; a weak D match, TRBD1 (6 bases). Deletions cut 4 bases from V and 0 bases from J, with 11 bases between. The CDR3 runs to 16 residues. In germline, CDR1 is KGHDR, CDR2 SFDVKD. The CDR3 DNA sequence: TGTGCCACCAGTGACGCCGGGACAACGAACACCGGGGAGCTGTTTTTT. Amino acids: CATSDAGTTNTGELFF.

This chain connects TRBV4-2 to TRBJ2-5; weak D call: TRBD2 (6 bases). There are 15 residues in the CDR3. Looked up from germline, CDR1 is LGHNA and CDR2 is YNFKEQ. Trimming cost V 3 bases and J 4 bases, with 15 bases left between them. CDR3 in DNA: TGTGCCAGCAGCCAGGTGGTCGGGAGCGGAGAGACCCAGTACTTC. Translating it yields CASSQVVGSGETQYF.

V gene TRBV6-2 or TRBV6-3 combines with J gene TRBJ2-3; 7 bases align to TRBD2. Germline V gene data show CDR1 as MNHEY and CDR2 as SVGEGT. The V gene end was trimmed by 6 bases and the J gene end by 7 bases; junction bases not matched to a gene: 10. The CDR3 contains 14 residues. CDR3 sequence reads: CASSGTTSGYTQYF. CDR3 bases: TGTGCCAGCAGCGGGACTACGAGCGGTTATACGCAGTATTTT.

V and J are TRBV7-2 and TRBJ1-2, with 10 bases aligning to TRBD1. Germline CDR1 and CDR2: SGHTA and FQGNSA. The CDR3 covers 15 residues. The trim removed 5 bases at V and 4 bases at J, leaving 7 bases unmatched. CDR3 in DNA: TGTGCCAGCAGCCGGGACAGGGGTGGGGGCTATGGCTACACCTTC. Protein product: CASSRDRGGGYGYTF.

V gene TRBV7-2 combines with J gene TRBJ1-4; D is undetermined. The CDR3 extends over 15 amino acids. Trimming removed 4 bases at V and 2 bases at J, with 11 bases between. Germline lookup yields CDR1 SGHTA and CDR2 FQGNSA. This CDR3 is CASSSKARTNEKLFF. DNA of the CDR3: TGTGCCAGCAGCTCAAAAGCTCGGACTAATGAAAAACTGTTTTTT.

The rearrangement joins TRBV19 to TRBJ2-7; the match to TRBD1 covers 11 bases. Trimming took 6 bases from V and 3 from J; bases not matched to a gene: 10. The CDR3 has 16 amino acids. Germline lookup yields CDR1 LNHDA and CDR2 SQIVND (reference sequence). The CDR3 region is CASRGKGTGGGYEQYF. The CDR3 region has the DNA TGTGCCAGTAGAGGCAAGGGGACAGGGGGAGGCTACGAGCAGTACTTC.

The chain employs TRBV5-1 and TRBJ2-3, with D perhaps matching TRBD1 (6 bases). Trimming shortened V by 2 bases and J by 2 bases, and 18 bases separated the two germline ends. The germline gives CDR1 SGHRS, CDR2 YFSETQ. This CDR3 has 17 amino acids. The CDR3 loop reads CASSFRPKGQTTDTQYF. Here the CDR3 DNA reads TGCGCCAGCAGCTTCAGACCCAAAGGACAGACCACAGATACGCAGTATTTT. Supplemented by reference TRBV5-1 and TRBJ2-3, the full variable domain reads KAGVTQTPRYLIKTRGQQVTLSCSPISGHRSVSWYQQTPGQGLQFLFEYFSETQRNKGNFPGRFSGRQFSNSRSEMNVSTLELGDSALYLCASSFRPKGQTTDTQYFGPGTRLTVL.

This clone was seen only once. This rearrangement joins TRBV7-8 to TRBJ1-2; D is uncertain. The CDR3 consists of 13 residues. Germline V gives CDR1 SGHVS, CDR2 FQNEAQ. Trimming pared 5 bases from V and 6 bases from J, leaving 13 bases between. In DNA, the CDR3 is TGTGCCAGCAGCGCGAGGTCTTTGGATGGCTACACCTTC. Amino acids: CASSARSLDGYTF.

V usage is TRBV3-1 (or the pseudogene TRBV3-2) and J usage is TRBJ1-1; D call uncertain. The CDR3 has 16 amino acids. From germline, CDR1 is LGHDT and CDR2 YNNKEL (reference sequence). Trimming removed 3 bases at V and 7 bases at J, with 21 bases between. The CDR3 nucleotides are TGTGCCAGCAGCCACGGTGTTGGGCGAGGGAAGGGTGAAGCTTTCTTT. Its protein product is CASSHGVGRGKGEAFF.

CDR3 region: CASSFGGSYYEQYF. In nucleotides, the CDR3 is TGCGCCAGCAGCTTTGGGGGGTCTTACTACGAGCAGTACTTC. This chain links TRBV5-1 with TRBJ2-7; tentative D call: TRBD2 (6 bases). CDR3 length: 14 amino acids. Germline V gene lookup returns CDR1 SGHRS and CDR2 YFSETQ. Trimming left V 2 bases short and J 3 bases short, with 12 bases between.

V is TRBV3-1 (or the pseudogene TRBV3-2) and J is TRBJ1-5; tentative D call: TRBD1 (6 bases). The CDR3 totals 14 residues. Germline CDR1 reads LGHDT; CDR2 reads YNNKEL (reference sequence). V was cut by 2 bases and J by 1 base, with 6 bases left in between. The CDR3: CASSQQGSNQPQHF. The CDR3 nucleotides are TGTGCCAGCAGCCAACAGGGGAGCAATCAGCCCCAGCATTTT.

The V call is TRBV5-1, the J call TRBJ2-5; D is unclear. This CDR3 contains 12 residues. From germline, CDR1 is SGHRS and CDR2 YFSETQ. Trimming cost V 3 bases and J 3 bases, with 6 bases left between them. CDR3 in DNA: TGCGCCAGCAGCTACGAGAAAGAGACCCAGTACTTC. It yields the protein CASSYEKETQYF.

The chain couples TRBV2 to TRBJ1-2; a possible D gene is TRBD1 (6 bases). Trimming pared 6 bases from V and 3 bases from J, leaving 20 bases between. There are 16 residues in the CDR3. Per germline, CDR1 SNHLY and CDR2 FYNNEI. The DNA for the CDR3 is TGTGCCAGCAGGAGGACCGACAGGAGCGTTGACTATGGCTACACCTTC. Translated, it gives CASRRTDRSVDYGYTF.

The chain employs TRBV5-1 and TRBJ2-7, with 11 bases fitting TRBD2. Looked up from germline, CDR1 is SGHRS and CDR2 is YFSETQ. The CDR3 covers 15 residues. The V segment lost 3 bases and the J segment 4 bases; nucleotides outside the gene matches: 6. CDR3 protein: CASSSEGLAAYEQYF. CDR3 in DNA: TGCGCCAGCAGCTCCGAGGGACTAGCGGCATACGAGCAGTACTTC.

The chain uses TRBV15 and TRBJ2-1; 12 bases map to TRBD2. This CDR3 contains 15 residues. The V and J ends lost 4 bases and 4 bases, in that order; junction bases with no gene match: 2. The germline V gene encodes CDR1 LNHNV and CDR2 YYDKDF (reference sequence). This chain's CDR3 is CATSTLAGGYNEQFF. CDR3 bases: TGTGCCACCAGCACACTAGCGGGAGGTTACAATGAGCAGTTCTTC.

The chain employs TRBV30 and TRBJ1-3; D unresolved. Germline V gives CDR1 GTSNPN, CDR2 SVGIG (reference sequence). V lost 6 bases to trimming and J lost 2 bases, with 5 bases between them. The CDR3 is made up of 11 amino acids. The DNA of the CDR3 is TGTGCCTGTCTCGCTGGAAACACCATATATTTT. This sequence encodes CACLAGNTIYF.

The chain has TRBV29-1 and TRBJ2-7, with 15 positions matching TRBD2. With 6 bases clipped from V and 0 bases from J, the junction kept 6 bases outside the gene matches. Per the germline V gene, CDR1 is SQVTM and CDR2 is ANQGSEA. There are 16 residues in the CDR3. CDR3 sequence (DNA): TGCAGCGTCTCGGGACTAGCGGGAGGCCTCTCCTACGAGCAGTACTTC. It specifies CSVSGLAGGLSYEQYF.

The V gene is TRBV11-2, the J gene TRBJ1-6, with D tentatively TRBD1 (5 bases). V lost 3 bases and J lost 7, with 10 bases in between. The germline V gene has CDR1 SGHAT and CDR2 FQNNGV. The CDR3 runs 14 residues. Here the CDR3 reads CASSLRGLNSPLHF. In DNA, the CDR3 is TGTGCCAGCAGCTTGCGGGGACTAAATTCACCCCTCCACTTT. The variable domain in full, completed from reference TRBV11-2 and TRBJ1-6, reads EAGVAQSPRYKIIEKRQSVAFWCNPISGHATLYWYQQILGQGPKLLIQFQNNGVVDDSQLPKDRFSAERLKGVDSTLKIQPAKLEDSAVYLCASSLRGLNSPLHFGNGTRLTVT.

For this clone: A junction boundary mismatches the germline segment, possibly from a read error. The chain recombines TRBV3-1 (or the pseudogene TRBV3-2) with TRBJ1-1, with 9 bases identical to TRBD1. This CDR3 has 12 residues. Per germline, CDR1 LGHDT and CDR2 YNNKEL (reference sequence). The DNA of the CDR3 is TGTGCCAGCGGCCGGGACAGGGAACGGCGGCTCTTT. This sequence encodes CASGRDRERRLF.

This chain connects TRBV19 to TRBJ1-4; 7 nucleotides line up with TRBD1. The CDR3 sequence is 14 residues long. Germline-derived CDR1 and CDR2 are LNHDA and SQIVND (reference sequence). Unmatched junction bases numbered 4, after V lost 9 bases and J lost 0 bases. CDR3 sequence (DNA): TGTGCCAGCTCCGACAGGGCAACTAATGAAAAACTGTTTTTT. It translates to CASSDRATNEKLFF. Combining the CDR3 with reference TRBV19 and TRBJ1-4 gives the whole variable domain DGGITQSPKYLFRKEGQNVTLSCEQNLNHDAMYWYRQDPGQGLRLIYYSQIVNDFQKGDIAEGYSVSREKKESFPLTVTSAQKNPTAFYLCASSDRATNEKLFFGSGTQLSVL.

The chain employs TRBV24-1 and TRBJ1-2; no clear D gene. V gave up 4 bases and J gave up 3 bases, with 14 bases separating them. CDR1 KGHDR and CDR2 SFDVKD come from the germline V gene. This CDR3 has 15 residues. The CDR3 spells CATSERGEVHYGYTF. In DNA, the CDR3 is TGTGCCACCAGTGAACGGGGAGAAGTTCACTATGGCTACACCTTC.